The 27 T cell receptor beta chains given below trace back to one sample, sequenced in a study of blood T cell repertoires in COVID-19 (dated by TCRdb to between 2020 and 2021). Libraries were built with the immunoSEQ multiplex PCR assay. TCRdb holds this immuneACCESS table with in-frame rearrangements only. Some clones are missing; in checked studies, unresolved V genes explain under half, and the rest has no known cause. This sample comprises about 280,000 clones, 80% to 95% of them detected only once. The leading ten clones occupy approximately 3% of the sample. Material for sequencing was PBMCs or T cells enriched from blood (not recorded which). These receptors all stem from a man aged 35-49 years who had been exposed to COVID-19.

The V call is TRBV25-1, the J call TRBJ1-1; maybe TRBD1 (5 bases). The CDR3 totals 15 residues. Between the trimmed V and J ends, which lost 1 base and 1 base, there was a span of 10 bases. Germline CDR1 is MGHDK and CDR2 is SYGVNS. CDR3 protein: CASSESGVGNTEAFF. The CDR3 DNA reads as TGTGCCAGCAGTGAATCGGGGGTGGGGAACACTGAAGCTTTCTTT.

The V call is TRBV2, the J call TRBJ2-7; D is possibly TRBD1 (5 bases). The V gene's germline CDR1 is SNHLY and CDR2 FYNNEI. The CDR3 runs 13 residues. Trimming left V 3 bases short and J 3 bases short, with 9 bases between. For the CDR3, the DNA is TGTGCCAGCAGTGAGGGGCAGAGCTACGAGCAGTACTTC. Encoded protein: CASSEGQSYEQYF. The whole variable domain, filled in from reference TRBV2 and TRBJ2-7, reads EPEVTQTPSHQVTQMGQEVILRCVPISNHLYFYWYRQILGQKVEFLVSFYNNEISEKSEIFDDQFSVERPDGSNFTLKIRSTKLEDSAMYFCASSEGQSYEQYFGPGTRLTVT.

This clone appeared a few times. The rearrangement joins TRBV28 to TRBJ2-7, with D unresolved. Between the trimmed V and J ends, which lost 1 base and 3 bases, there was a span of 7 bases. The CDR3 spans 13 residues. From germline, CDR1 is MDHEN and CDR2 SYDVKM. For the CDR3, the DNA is TGTGCCAGCAGTTTATCCCCTAACTACGAGCAGTACTTC. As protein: CASSLSPNYEQYF.

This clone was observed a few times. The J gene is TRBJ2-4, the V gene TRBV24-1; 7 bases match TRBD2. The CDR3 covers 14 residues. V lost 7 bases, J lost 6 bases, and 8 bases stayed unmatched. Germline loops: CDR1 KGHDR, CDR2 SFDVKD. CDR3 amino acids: CATSSVAGGNIQYF. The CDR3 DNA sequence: TGTGCCACCAGCTCCGTAGCGGGTGGAAACATTCAGTACTTC.

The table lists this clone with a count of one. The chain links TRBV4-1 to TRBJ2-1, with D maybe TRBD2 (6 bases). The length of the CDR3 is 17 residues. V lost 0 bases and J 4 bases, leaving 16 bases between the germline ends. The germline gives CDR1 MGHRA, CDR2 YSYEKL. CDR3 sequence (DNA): TGCGCCAGCAGCCAAGATCTGCGAGACCGGGAGTACAATGAGCAGTTCTTC. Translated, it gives CASSQDLRDREYNEQFF.

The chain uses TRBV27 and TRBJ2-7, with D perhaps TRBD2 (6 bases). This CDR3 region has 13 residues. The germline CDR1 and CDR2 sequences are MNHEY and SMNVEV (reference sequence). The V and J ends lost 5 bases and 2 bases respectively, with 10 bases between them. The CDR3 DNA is TGTGCCAGCAGTCCCACGGGGGCCTACGAGCAGTACTTC. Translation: CASSPTGAYEQYF.

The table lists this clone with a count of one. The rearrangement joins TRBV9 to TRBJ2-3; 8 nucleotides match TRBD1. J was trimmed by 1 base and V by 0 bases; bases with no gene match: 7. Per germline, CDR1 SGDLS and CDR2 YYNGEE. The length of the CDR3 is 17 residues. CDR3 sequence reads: CASSVGTAGGGTDTQYF. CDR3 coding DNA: TGTGCCAGCAGCGTAGGGACTGCAGGGGGCGGCACAGATACGCAGTATTTT.

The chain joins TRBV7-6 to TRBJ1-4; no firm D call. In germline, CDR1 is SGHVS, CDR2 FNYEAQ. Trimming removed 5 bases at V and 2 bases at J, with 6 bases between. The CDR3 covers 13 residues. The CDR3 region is CASSPRTNEKLFF. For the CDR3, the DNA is TGTGCCAGCAGCCCCCGTACTAATGAAAAACTGTTTTTT. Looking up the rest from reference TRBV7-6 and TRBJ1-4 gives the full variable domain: GAGVSQSPRYKVTKRGQDVALRCDPISGHVSLYWYRQALGQGPEFLTYFNYEAQQDKSGLPNDRFSAERPEGSISTLTIQRTEQRDSAMYRCASSPRTNEKLFFGSGTQLSVL.

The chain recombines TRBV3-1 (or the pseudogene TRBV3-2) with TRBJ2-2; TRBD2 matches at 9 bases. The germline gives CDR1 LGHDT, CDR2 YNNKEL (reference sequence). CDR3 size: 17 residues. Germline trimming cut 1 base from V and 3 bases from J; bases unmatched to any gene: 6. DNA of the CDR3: TGTGCCAGCAGCCAAGCCGCGGGAGGGGCCCACACCGGGGAGCTGTTTTTT. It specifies CASSQAAGGAHTGELFF.

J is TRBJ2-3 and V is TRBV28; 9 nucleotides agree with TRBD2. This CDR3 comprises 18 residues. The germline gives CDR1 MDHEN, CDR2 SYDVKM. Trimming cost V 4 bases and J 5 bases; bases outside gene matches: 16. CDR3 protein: CASSSLGTIAGVLDTQYF. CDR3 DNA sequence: TGTGCCAGCAGTTCCTTAGGGACTATAGCGGGAGTTTTAGATACGCAGTATTTT. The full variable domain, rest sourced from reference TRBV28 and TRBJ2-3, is DVKVTQSSRYLVKRTGEKVFLECVQDMDHENMFWYRQDPGLGLRLIYFSYDVKMKEKGDIPEGYSVSREKKERFSLILESASTNQTSMYLCASSSLGTIAGVLDTQYFGPGTRLTVL.

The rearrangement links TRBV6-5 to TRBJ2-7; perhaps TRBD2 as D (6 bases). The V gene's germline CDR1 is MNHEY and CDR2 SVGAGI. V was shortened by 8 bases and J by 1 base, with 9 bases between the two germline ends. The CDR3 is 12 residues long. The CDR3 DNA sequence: TGTGCCAGCCCTGGGGGGTCCTACGAGCAGTACTTC. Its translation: CASPGGSYEQYF.

CDR3 residues: CASKGPLGAYTF. CDR3 coding DNA: TGTGCCAGTAAGGGCCCGCTTGGGGCCTACACCTTC. The chain joins TRBV19 to TRBJ1-2, with D tentatively TRBD1 (5 bases). V was pared by 7 bases and J by 10 bases, with 16 bases between. The CDR3 sequence is 12 residues long. From germline, CDR1 is LNHDA and CDR2 SQIVND (reference sequence).

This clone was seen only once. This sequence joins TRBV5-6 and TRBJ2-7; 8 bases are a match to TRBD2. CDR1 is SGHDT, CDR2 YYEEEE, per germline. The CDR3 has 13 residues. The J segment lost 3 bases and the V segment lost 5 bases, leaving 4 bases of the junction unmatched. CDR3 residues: CASSTTSGYEQYF. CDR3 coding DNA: TGTGCCAGCAGTACTACTAGCGGCTACGAGCAGTACTTC.

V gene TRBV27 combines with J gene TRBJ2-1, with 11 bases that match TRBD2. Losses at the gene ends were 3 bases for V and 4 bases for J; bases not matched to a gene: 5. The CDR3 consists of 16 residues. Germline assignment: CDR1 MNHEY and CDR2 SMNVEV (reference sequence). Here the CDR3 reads CASSFDLAGGYNEQFF. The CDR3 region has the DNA TGTGCCAGCAGTTTCGACCTAGCGGGAGGATACAATGAGCAGTTCTTC.

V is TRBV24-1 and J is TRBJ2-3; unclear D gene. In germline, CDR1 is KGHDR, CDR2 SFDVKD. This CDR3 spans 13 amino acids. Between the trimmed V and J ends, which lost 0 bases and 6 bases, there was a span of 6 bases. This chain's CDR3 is CATSDLGPDTQYF. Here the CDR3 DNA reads TGTGCCACCAGTGATTTGGGGCCGGATACGCAGTATTTT.

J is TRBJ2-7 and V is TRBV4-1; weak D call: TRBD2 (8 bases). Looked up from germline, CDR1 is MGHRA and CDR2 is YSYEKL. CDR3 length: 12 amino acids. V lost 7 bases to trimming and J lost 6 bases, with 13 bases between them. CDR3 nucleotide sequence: TGCGCCAGCAAGGGGGCGGGAGGCGAGCAGTACTTC. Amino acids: CASKGAGGEQYF.

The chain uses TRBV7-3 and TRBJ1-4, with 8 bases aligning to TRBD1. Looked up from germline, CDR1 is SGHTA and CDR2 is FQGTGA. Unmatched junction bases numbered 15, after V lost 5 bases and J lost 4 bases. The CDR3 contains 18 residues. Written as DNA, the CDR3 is TGTGCCAGCAGCCTTTTACCCCAGGGGGCTTCGGGTAATGAAAAACTGTTTTTT. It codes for CASSLLPQGASGNEKLFF.

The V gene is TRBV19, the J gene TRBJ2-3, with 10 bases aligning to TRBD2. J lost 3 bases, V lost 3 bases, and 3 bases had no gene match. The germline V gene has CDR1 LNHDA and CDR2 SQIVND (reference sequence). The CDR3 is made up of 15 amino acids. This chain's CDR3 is CASSIALAGTDTQYF. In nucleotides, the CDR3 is TGTGCCAGTAGTATTGCACTAGCGGGAACAGATACGCAGTATTTT.

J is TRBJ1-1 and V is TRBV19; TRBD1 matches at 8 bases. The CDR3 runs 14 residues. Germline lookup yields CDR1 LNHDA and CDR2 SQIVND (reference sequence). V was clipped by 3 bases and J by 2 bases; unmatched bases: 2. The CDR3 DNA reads TGTGCCAGTAGTATGGGACAGGCCAACACTGAAGCTTTCTTT. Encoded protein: CASSMGQANTEAFF.

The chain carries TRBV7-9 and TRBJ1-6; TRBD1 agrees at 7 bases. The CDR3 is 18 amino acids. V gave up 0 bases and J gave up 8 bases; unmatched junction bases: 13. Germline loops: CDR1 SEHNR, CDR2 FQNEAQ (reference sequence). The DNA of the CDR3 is TGTGCCAGCAGCTTAGCAAAAGAGGACAGGCGTCTCCATTCACCCCTCCACTTT. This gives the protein CASSLAKEDRRLHSPLHF.

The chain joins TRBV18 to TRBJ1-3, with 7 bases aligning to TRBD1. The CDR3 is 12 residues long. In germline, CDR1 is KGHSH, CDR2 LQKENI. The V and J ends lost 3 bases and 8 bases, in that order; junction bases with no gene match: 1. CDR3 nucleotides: TGTGCCAGCTCACCCGACAGGGACACCATATATTTT. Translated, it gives CASSPDRDTIYF.

In DNA form, the CDR3 reads TGCGCCAGCAGCCCGGGACAGGGCCGGGATTCACCCCTCCACTTT. Translating it yields CASSPGQGRDSPLHF. The chain is built from TRBV4-1 and TRBJ1-6, with 9 positions matching TRBD1. CDR1 MGHRA and CDR2 YSYEKL come from the germline V gene. After removal of 4 bases from V and 8 bases from J, the junction contained 6 bases not matched to a gene. The CDR3 extends over 15 amino acids.

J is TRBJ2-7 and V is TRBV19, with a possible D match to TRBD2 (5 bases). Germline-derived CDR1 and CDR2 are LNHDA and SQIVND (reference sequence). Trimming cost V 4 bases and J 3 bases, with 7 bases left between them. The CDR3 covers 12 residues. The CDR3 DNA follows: TGTGCCAGTAGTACCCGGGACTACGAGCAGTACTTC. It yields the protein CASSTRDYEQYF.

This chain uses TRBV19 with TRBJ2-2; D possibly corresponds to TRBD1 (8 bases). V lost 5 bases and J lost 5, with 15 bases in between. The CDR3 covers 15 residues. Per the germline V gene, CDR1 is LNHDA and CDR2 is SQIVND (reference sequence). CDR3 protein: CASSLQGGRTGELFF. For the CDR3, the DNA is TGTGCCAGTAGTCTACAGGGGGGGAGAACCGGGGAGCTGTTTTTT.

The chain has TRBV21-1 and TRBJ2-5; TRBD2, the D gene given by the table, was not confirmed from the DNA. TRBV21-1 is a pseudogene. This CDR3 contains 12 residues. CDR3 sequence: CARSLRQETQYF. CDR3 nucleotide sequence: TGTGCCCGTTCTTTGAGGCAAGAGACCCAGTACTTC.

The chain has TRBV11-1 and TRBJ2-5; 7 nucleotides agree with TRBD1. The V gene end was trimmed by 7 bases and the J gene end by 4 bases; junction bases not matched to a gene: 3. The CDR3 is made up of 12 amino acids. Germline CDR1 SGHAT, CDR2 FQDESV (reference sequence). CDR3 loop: CASTRQGETQYF. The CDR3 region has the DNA TGTGCCAGCACCCGACAGGGAGAGACCCAGTACTTC.

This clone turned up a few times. Here the CDR3 DNA reads TGCGCCAGCAGCTCTGGCAGGCGTAACTATGGCTACACCTTC. It is translated as CASSSGRRNYGYTF. The chain links TRBV5-1 to TRBJ1-2, with D unresolved. V dropped 3 bases and J dropped 1 base, with 10 bases sitting between them. The CDR3 loop spans 14 amino acids. Germline loops: CDR1 SGHRS, CDR2 YFSETQ.